The sequence of this T cell receptor (beta chain) was determined in a study of T cells in Graves' hyperthyroidism and ophthalmopathy. Disease duration under 2 months; hyperthyroidism patients were aged 18 to 65. This clonotype occurred a few times. The antigen is not known. Amplification yielded TCR beta CDR3 regions, with RNA transcripts as the source. The primer set for the first-round RT-PCR of the TCR CDR3 was HTBI. TCRdb itself ran the multiplex PCR reads through MiXCR, one entry per CDR3 protein. The table shows approximately 700,000 distinct CDR3 sequences, with 16% occurring only once. Per the germline V gene, CDR1 is SNHLY and CDR2 is FYNNEI. Trimming removed 10 bases from V and 0 bases from J; junction bases left unmatched: 9. The CDR3 contains 14 residues. Study-wide findings and caveats: Ophthalmopathy was distinguished from stable hyperthyroidism by 13 V-J signatures.

This TCR was sampled from a man aged 18 to 35 with Graves' hyperthyroidism. V usage is TRBV2 and J usage is TRBJ2-7, with TRBD1 matching 7 bases. Input material: blood. CDR3 nucleotide sequence: TGTGCCACCAAAGCCGGGACAGCCTCCTACGAGCAGTACTTC. It yields the protein CATKAGTASYEQYF.